The clone carrying this T cell receptor beta chain was seen only once. As yet, its antigen is unknown. Germline CDR1 is MGHDK and CDR2 is SYGVNS. The CDR3 loop spans 16 amino acids. With 6 bases clipped from V and 2 bases from J, the junction kept 8 bases outside the gene matches. Only in-frame clones appear in the TCRdb table, and some are missing; sequencing was by immunoSEQ multiplex PCR. Here the sample spans about 1.5 million clones, about 98% being singletons. The data were taken from a study of shared clonotypes between healthy human individuals. Study information: Donors had three CD4 naive, three CD4 memory, two CD8 naive and one CD8 memory plate apiece.

Donors were Caucasian adults residing in Nashville, Tennessee, USA. Overall study results and limits: Investigators collected only blood, and repertoires in tissues likely differ. Non-shared clonotypes displayed generation probabilities falling below those of clonotypes present in all four donors.

The clonotype was recovered from a man aged 25 to 40 in good health. The chain employs TRBV25-1 and TRBJ2-1, with 9 positions matching TRBD2. Sample: naive CD4+ T cells sorted from blood. This sample's subset: CD45RA+ positively selected. The CDR3 loop is CASRSTSGRTYNEQFF. The CDR3, as DNA: TGTGCCAGCAGATCGACCAGCGGGAGGACCTACAATGAGCAGTTCTTC.